This TCR beta chain was identified during a study of T cell responses to AZD1222 COVID-19 vaccine. Study findings and constraints: In all cases, repertoires were sampled only after the peak T cell response.

Germline V gene lookup returns CDR1 MRHNA and CDR2 SNTAGT. CDR3 size: 13 residues. The V gene lost 2 bases and the J gene lost 5 bases, with 6 bases spanning the gap. Only in-frame clones appear in the TCRdb table, and some are missing; sequencing was by immunoSEQ multiplex PCR. Found here are tens of thousands of clones, more than 60% of them singletons; the top ten hold 20% to 25%. Concerning this clone itself: Its specificity is not known.

This clonotype originated in an adult in good health. The chain couples TRBV6-4 to TRBJ2-2; D remains unclear. The material was peripheral blood, obtained on day 0 of MenACWY control vaccination. The CDR3 region is CASSDRLTGELFF. CDR3 in DNA: TGTGCCAGCAGTGACAGGTTGACCGGGGAGCTGTTTTTT.